This TCR beta chain was captured by sequencing in a study of response to subunit inactivated influenza vaccine. A single record per CDR3 protein comes from TCRdb applying MiXCR to the RT-PCR reads. The sample has roughly 540,000 distinct CDR3 sequences; approximately 24% are singletons. The CDR3 loop spans 13 amino acids. The ends lost 6 bases at V and 11 bases at J; junction bases unmatched: 10. Germline values: CDR1 SQVTM, CDR2 ANQGSEA. This same sample was also part of a study on T cells expressing NK-cell markers. That work contributes: cDNA encoding TCR beta was synthesized via 5'RACE template switching incorporating UMIs. Investigators obtained TCR beta repertoires from sorted CD3+CD56+NKG2C+, CD3+CD56+NKG2C- and CD3+CD56-NKG2C+ T cells. Roughly 6 of the donors carried dominant NKG2C+ clonotypes that took up about 1.0-7.5% of their CD8+ T cells.

The TCR originated in a man in his fifties who received an inactivated influenza vaccine. This chain uses TRBV29-1 with TRBJ2-1; 10 bases align to TRBD1. The sample consisted of CD4+ T cells sorted from PBMCs, taken roughly 12 days after vaccination. CDR3 in amino acids: CSVVRDRGRKQFF. The CDR3 nucleotides are TGCAGCGTGGTCCGCGACAGGGGGCGCAAGCAGTTCTTC.